Below, 4 T cell receptor beta chains from the same sample are listed, as sequenced in a study of control samples from healthy donors and cancer patients. Generated by immunoSEQ multiplex PCR, the TCRdb table keeps only in-frame clones and is missing some. There are about 98,000 clones in the sample; more than 75% occur only once, and more than 1.5% lies in the top ten. Sequenced: blood. The receptors were sampled from a man aged 55 to 70 in good health.

This chain connects TRBV5-1 to TRBJ1-1, with D possibly being TRBD1 (5 bases). V lost 6 bases, J lost 0 bases, and 9 bases lay in between. The CDR3 spans 13 residues. Germline V gene lookup returns CDR1 SGHRS and CDR2 YFSETQ. CDR3 sequence reads: CASTDRMNTEAFF. CDR3 bases: TGCGCCAGCACCGACAGAATGAACACTGAAGCTTTCTTT.

DNA of the CDR3: TGCGCCAGCAGCCAAGGCCCGGGGACCGGGACAGGGGCTCCCTATGGCTACACCTTC. This translates into CASSQGPGTGTGAPYGYTF. The rearrangement joins TRBV4-1 to TRBJ1-2, with TRBD1 matching over 10 bases. J gave up 4 bases and V 1 base, and 15 bases lay outside the gene matches. The germline V gene has CDR1 MGHRA and CDR2 YSYEKL. The CDR3 spans 19 residues.

In this sample, this clone turned up a few times. The chain couples TRBV28 to TRBJ1-1; no clear D. Germline V gene sequence: CDR1 MDHEN, CDR2 SYDVKM. This CDR3 has 13 residues. Trimming shortened V by 3 bases and J by 4 bases, and 9 bases separated the two germline ends. The CDR3: CASSLPHSTEAFF. The CDR3 DNA is TGTGCCAGCAGTTTGCCCCACAGCACTGAAGCTTTCTTT.

The chain carries TRBV2 and TRBJ1-4, with 10 bases matching TRBD1. Germline lookup yields CDR1 SNHLY and CDR2 FYNNEI. J was trimmed by 5 bases and V by 7 bases; bases with no gene match: 4. CDR3 size: 14 residues. Here the CDR3 reads CASTPDRGNEKLFF. Here the CDR3 DNA reads TGTGCCAGCACCCCGGACAGGGGGAATGAAAAACTGTTTTTT.